This TCR beta chain was captured in a study of blood T cells in healthy people across ages. Study results and caveats: Age showed a roughly linear inverse relationship with TCR beta diversity per million T cells. Because donor CMV status was unknown, expanded clonotype changes were possibly confounded.

In its sample, this clonotype was seen a few times. Its antigen is not known. Primers used in a second PCR of about 6 to 11 cycles were a sample-barcoded 5' primer and a J-beta primer mix. Every cDNA molecule bore a tag from a template-switch adaptor containing 12 random nucleotides. One entry per CDR3 protein, called by TCRdb with MiXCR from the 5' RACE reads. This sample has some 1.6 million distinct CDR3 sequences; about 35% occur once, and the top ten carry around 11%. CDR3 length: 21 residues. Germline CDR1 and CDR2: LGHDT and YNNKEL (reference sequence). The V gene end was trimmed by 0 bases and the J gene end by 0 bases; junction bases not matched to a gene: 8.

This chain joins TRBV3-1 and TRBJ2-1, with 16 bases fitting TRBD2. The clonotype was recovered from a woman aged 25 to 39 in good health. Specimen: blood. The CDR3 sequence is CASSQETLGLAGGSSYNEQFF. For the CDR3, the DNA is TGTGCCAGCAGCCAAGAGACCCTGGGACTAGCGGGAGGGAGCTCCTACAATGAGCAGTTCTTC.